This is a list of T cell receptor beta chains from one sample in a study of Ad26.COV2.S vaccination and SARS-CoV-2 variants. Data came from immunoSEQ multiplex PCR; TCRdb stores just in-frame clones and leaves some out. This table has about 680,000 clones, about 89% appearing once. The source material was peripheral blood, sampled in a trial of Ad26.COV2.S vaccine versus placebo. These TCRs come from a person aged 18-65 years who received the Ad26.COV2.S COVID-19 vaccine or a placebo. Both conserved end residues are part of each CDR3. D genes are given only for firm matches. Size is stated for part of the rows, as once, few or many counts, or as a class when the clone is expanded.

CASSSQGWTEAFF	TGTGCCAGCAGCTCCCAGGGTTGGACTGAAGCTTTCTTT	few	TRBV7-2	TRBJ1-1	-
CASSPGTAYNEQFF	TGTGCCAGCAGCCCCGGGACAGCCTACAATGAGCAGTTCTTC	-	TRBV14	TRBJ2-1	TRBD1
CASLGGSYEQYF	TGTGCCAGCTTGGGCGGCTCCTACGAGCAGTACTTC	-	TRBV7-9	TRBJ2-7	-
CASSKLALSNNEQFF	TGTGCCAGCAGCAAGCTAGCGCTGTCAAACAATGAGCAGTTCTTC	-	TRBV27	TRBJ2-1	-
CASSPSGQSYEQYF	TGTGCCAGCAGCCCATCGGGACAGTCCTACGAGCAGTACTTC	-	TRBV3-1/TRBV3-2	TRBJ2-7	TRBD1
CASSARQAYSYNEQFF	TGTGCCAGCAGCGCGCGACAGGCCTACTCCTACAATGAGCAGTTCTTC	-	TRBV7-2	TRBJ2-1	-
CASSLVVYSQNIQYF	TGTGCCAGCAGCTTGGTTGTGTACTCCCAAAACATTCAGTACTTC	-	TRBV5-5	TRBJ2-4	-
CASSYSTGDEKLFF	TGTGCCAGCAGTTACTCGACCGGGGACGAAAAACTGTTTTTT	-	TRBV6-5	TRBJ1-4	-
CASSQGRQMNTEAFF	TGTGCCAGCAGCCAAGGGAGGCAGATGAACACTGAAGCTTTCTTT	-	TRBV5-4	TRBJ1-1	-
CSASTGNGNTIYF	TGCAGTGCTAGTACTGGGAATGGAAACACCATATATTTT	-	TRBV20-1	TRBJ1-3	-
CASSVENMGTEAFF	TGTGCCAGCAGCGTAGAAAACATGGGCACTGAAGCTTTCTTT	-	TRBV9	TRBJ1-1	-
CASMGHGVGDTQYF	TGTGCCAGTATGGGACACGGAGTTGGAGATACGCAGTATTTT	once	TRBV19	TRBJ2-3	-
CSVIGGTEAFF	TGCAGTGTCATCGGGGGCACTGAAGCTTTCTTT	-	TRBV20-1	TRBJ1-1	-
CASSFINTEAFF	TGTGCCAGCAGCTTTATCAACACTGAAGCTTTCTTT	-	TRBV5-5	TRBJ1-1	-
CATSRDTDRTNSPLHF	TGTGCCACCAGCAGAGATACGGACCGAACTAATTCACCCCTCCACTTT	-	TRBV15	TRBJ1-6	-
CASSPYPSARQFF	TGTGCCAGCAGCCCCTACCCCTCGGCAAGGCAGTTCTTC	few	TRBV11-3	TRBJ2-1	-
CASSFGQGGGQPQHF	TGTGCCAGCAGCTTTGGACAGGGTGGGGGTCAGCCCCAGCATTTT	few	TRBV9	TRBJ1-5	TRBD1
CASSPGASSSYEQYF	TGTGCCAGCAGCCCAGGGGCGTCGTCTTCCTACGAGCAGTACTTC	once	TRBV11-2	TRBJ2-7	-
CASSLGTSGGRLNIQYF	TGTGCCAGCAGCTTAGGGACTAGCGGGGGACGTTTAAACATTCAGTACTTC	-	TRBV7-2	TRBJ2-4	TRBD2
CASRGDLVGELFF	TGTGCCAGCCGGGGAGATCTGGTCGGGGAGCTGTTTTTT	once	TRBV18	TRBJ2-2	-
CASVDRNTGELFF	TGTGCCTCGGTCGACAGGAACACCGGGGAGCTGTTTTTT	-	TRBV30	TRBJ2-2	-
CASSPDRATYGYTF	TGTGCCAGCAGCCCGGACAGGGCTACCTATGGCTACACCTTC	-	TRBV14	TRBJ1-2	TRBD1
CASSLGAGGPDTQYF	TGTGCCAGCAGTCTGGGGGCGGGAGGGCCAGATACGCAGTATTTT	-	TRBV5-8	TRBJ2-3	TRBD2
CASSIEAGAYNEQFF	TGTGCCAGTAGTATAGAGGCGGGGGCCTACAATGAGCAGTTCTTC	once	TRBV19	TRBJ2-1	TRBD2
CASSHRIQTQGASEAFF	TGTGCCAGCAGTCACCGTATACAGACACAGGGGGCATCTGAAGCTTTCTTT	-	TRBV6-2/TRBV6-3	TRBJ1-1	TRBD1
CASSYSQGLEQYF	TGTGCCAGCAGTTACTCGCAGGGACTCGAGCAGTACTTC	-	TRBV6-5	TRBJ2-7	-
CASSFTGGGETQYF	TGCGCCAGCAGTTTTACAGGGGGAGGAGAGACCCAGTACTTC	-	TRBV5-1	TRBJ2-5	TRBD1
CASSYTSNYGYTF	TGTGCCAGCAGTTACACATCTAACTATGGCTACACCTTC	few	TRBV6-2/TRBV6-3	TRBJ1-2	-
CASPSGGTNEKLFF	TGTGCCAGCCCCTCAGGGGGCACTAATGAAAAACTGTTTTTT	-	TRBV7-9	TRBJ1-4	TRBD1
CASSLTGTKGANVLTF	TGTGCCAGCAGCCTAACCGGGACGAAAGGGGCCAACGTCCTGACTTTC	-	TRBV11-2	TRBJ2-6	-
CASSLAQIIPGGAFF	TGTGCCAGCAGCTTAGCTCAAATCATCCCCGGTGGAGCTTTCTTT	few	TRBV13	TRBJ1-1	-
CASSNRDLPSEQYF	TGTGCCAGCAGTAACCGGGACCTACCCTCTGAGCAGTACTTC	few	TRBV6-2/TRBV6-3	TRBJ2-7	-
CASSGRGYEQYF	TGTGCCTCAAGCGGGAGAGGCTACGAGCAGTACTTC	-	TRBV30	TRBJ2-7	TRBD2
CATYGTGEGYTF	TGTGCCACCTACGGGACCGGGGAGGGCTACACCTTC	-	TRBV6-5	TRBJ1-2	-
CASSIRRLAGVHEQFF	TGTGCCAGTAGTATACGAAGGCTAGCGGGAGTTCATGAGCAGTTCTTC	once	TRBV19	TRBJ2-1	TRBD2
CASSLRGVFRDTQYF	TGTGCCAGCAGCTTAAGGGGGGTTTTCCGGGATACGCAGTATTTT	-	TRBV7-9	TRBJ2-3	-
CASSIPGQSSTDTQYF	TGTGCCAGTAGTATACCCGGACAGTCTAGCACAGATACGCAGTATTTT	-	TRBV19	TRBJ2-3	-
CASSFKNIQYF	TGTGCCAGCAGCTTCAAAAACATTCAGTACTTC	-	TRBV5-6	TRBJ2-4	-
CASISAGTTSTDTQYF	TGTGCCAGCATATCGGCCGGGACAACGAGCACAGATACGCAGTATTTT	-	TRBV2	TRBJ2-3	-